This paragraph covers one T cell receptor (beta chain) sequence. Its antigen specificity is not known. Nothing much larger sits one base from this clone, and base qualities are not available. The data originate from a study of identical twins (dated by TCRdb to the mid-2010s). About the investigation overall: TCR alpha and beta repertoires from monozygotic twins, unrelated adults of various ages and cord blood were deep-sequenced to test whether fetal clonotypes persist. To rule out contamination, the twin experiments were replicated at different times with different library preparation protocols.

The CDR3 sequence holds 13 residues, the cysteine and phenylalanine included. The only DNA kept is the CDR3, 39 bases in frame from the first base. V gives up 6 bases and J gives up 9 bases, and the segment between their germline ends measures 17 bases. Results the study describes overall, beyond this receptor: Compared with coincidental sharing between unrelated individuals, an excess of low generation-probability sequences was observed among out-of-frame TCR alpha sequences shared between twins. Invariant T cells such as MAIT and iNKT could partly confound zero-insertion analyses, though diverse VJ usage argued against this for most clonotypes. The excess sharing between twins in beta out-of-frame sequences was weaker because fewer shared sequences reduced the signal-to-noise ratio. Fewer insertions were carried by abundant cord blood beta clonotypes, a similar but weaker trend appeared in young adult naive repertoires, and no such trend appeared in memory repertoires. Conclusions relied on cross-sectional statistical analysis, since the same donors could not be followed over many years. Out-of-frame TCR alpha sharing in monozygotic twins was systematically underestimated by recombination models, whereas sharing between unrelated individuals was in agreement with the recombination models.

Only healthy Caucasian donors were included. Three pairs of female monozygotic twins, all aged about 18 to 30 years, made up the twin cohort. The RNA used for TCR libraries was isolated from peripheral blood mononuclear cells. Libraries were made using 5' RACE. For sequencing, an Illumina HiSeq 2000 was employed. Template switching added a universal primer binding site, and the final cDNA carried a unique molecular identifier that allowed TCR cDNA molecules to be counted accurately. Specific primers in the conserved constant-segment region were used to synthesize first-strand cDNA for TCR alpha and beta chains. Each cDNA library was double barcoded, with a SMART-Mk sample barcode plus Illumina barcodes, to control for contamination. TruSeq adapter sequences and Illumina sample barcodes were added in two successive PCR steps. The Illumina HiSeq platform was used with custom primers to sequence TCR alpha and beta cDNA libraries. The source study handled its data this way. Raw reads were processed with MiGEC to extract unique molecular identifiers, and MiXCR was used to determine CDR3 positions. Recombination models were inferred per individual with the repgenHMM and IGoR tools using an EM algorithm. The analysis of shared clonotypes was done with the tcR package in R, with sharing normalized by the product of cloneset sizes. To study raw recombination free of thymic and clonal selection effects, out-of-frame nonproductive sequences were analyzed. TCRdb trimmed public reads at Q25 via fastp, called clones via MiXCR and kept in-frame beta chains. Rows matching on CDR3 protein sequence are summarized as one entry with the most common DNA and genes. None of the V and J calls come from the authors' own analysis; TCRdb made them. This sample is represented by roughly 690,000 distinct CDR3 sequences; 21% of them were singletons. The ten largest clones capture roughly 4.3% of the sample.

The same sample was also studied in work on T cells expressing NK-cell markers. As the second paper documents: Eight or nine donors provided sorted CD3+CD56+NKG2C+, CD3+CD56+NKG2C- and CD3+CD56-NKG2C+ T-cell subsets, whose TCR beta-chain repertoires were profiled. Among the eight sequenced donors, seven were HCMV-seropositive and one was HCMV-seronegative. In several experiments an anti-gammadeltaTCR antibody was added to restrict sorting to alphabetaTCR-expressing T cells. In more than five donors, the dominant CD3+CD56+NKG2C+ clonotypes were found to rank among the top 10 CD8+ clonotypes and to make up 1.0-7.0% of CD8+ T cells. Those dominant clonotypes were again the most abundant among CD3+CD56-NKG2C+ cells in a handful of donors, at about 25-65%. Whether the expanded NKG2C-expressing T cell clones were specific for HCMV antigens remained unclear. All eight donors whose samples were sequenced were randomly selected healthy volunteers, three of them men and five women. A commercial ELISA kit detecting HCMV-specific IgG in serum was used to determine HCMV serostatus. For over 5 donors, bulk peripheral blood T-cell repertoires were also sequenced from unsorted PBMC. MIGEC was used to demultiplex reads and group reads by UMI, and MiTCR was used to assemble and quantify clonotypes. Only TCR cDNA sequences supported by at least two reads were kept to exclude erroneous sequences. Downstream repertoire analysis used the tcR package, and clonotypes were matched across fractions by CDR3 nucleotide sequence plus V segment. VDJmatch was used to annotate antigen specificity against VDJdb, with one amino acid substitution in CDR3 permitted.

The TCR comes from a woman between 18 and 29 years old in good health. The receptor chain draws on TRBV12-3 or TRBV12-4 and TRBJ2-5, and perhaps TRBD2 as D gene, on 6 matching bases. Specimen: PBMCs. The CDR3: CASRPLGEVSQYF. The nucleotide sequence reads TGTGCCAGCAGGCCTTTGGGGGAGGTGTCCCAGTACTTC.